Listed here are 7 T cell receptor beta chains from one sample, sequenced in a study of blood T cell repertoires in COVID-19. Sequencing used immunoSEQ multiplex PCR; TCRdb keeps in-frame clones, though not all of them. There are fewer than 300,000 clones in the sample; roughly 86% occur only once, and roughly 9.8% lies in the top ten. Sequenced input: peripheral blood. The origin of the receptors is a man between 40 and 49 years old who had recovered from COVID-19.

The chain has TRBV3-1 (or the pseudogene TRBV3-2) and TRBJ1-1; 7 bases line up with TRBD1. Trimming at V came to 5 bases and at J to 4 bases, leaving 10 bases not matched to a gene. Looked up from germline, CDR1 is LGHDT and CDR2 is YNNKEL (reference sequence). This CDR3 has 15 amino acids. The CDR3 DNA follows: TGTGCCAGCAGCAAAAGAACAGGGGTCTTCACTGAAGCTTTCTTT. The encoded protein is CASSKRTGVFTEAFF.

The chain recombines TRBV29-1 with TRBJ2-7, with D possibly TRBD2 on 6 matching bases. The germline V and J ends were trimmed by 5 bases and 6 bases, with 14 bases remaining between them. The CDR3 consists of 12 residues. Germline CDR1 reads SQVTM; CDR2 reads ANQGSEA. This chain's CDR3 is CSVYGGAAEQYF. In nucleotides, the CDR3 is TGCAGCGTTTACGGGGGAGCTGCCGAGCAGTACTTC.

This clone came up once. The CDR3 region is CASSLGTLTQGYGYTF. The CDR3 DNA reads as TGTGCCAGCAGCTTGGGAACACTAACTCAAGGCTATGGCTACACCTTC. The V and J genes are TRBV5-4 and TRBJ1-2; unclear D gene. Trimming stripped 0 bases from V and 4 bases from J, with 16 bases between. CDR3 length equals 16 residues. Germline-derived CDR1 and CDR2 are SGHNT and YYREEE (reference sequence).

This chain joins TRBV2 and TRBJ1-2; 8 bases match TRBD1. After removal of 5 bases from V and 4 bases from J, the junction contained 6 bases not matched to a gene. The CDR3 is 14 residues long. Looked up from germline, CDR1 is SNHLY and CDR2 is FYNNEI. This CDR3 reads CASSPGGRGYGYTF. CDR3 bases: TGTGCCAGCAGTCCAGGGGGCAGGGGCTATGGCTACACCTTC.

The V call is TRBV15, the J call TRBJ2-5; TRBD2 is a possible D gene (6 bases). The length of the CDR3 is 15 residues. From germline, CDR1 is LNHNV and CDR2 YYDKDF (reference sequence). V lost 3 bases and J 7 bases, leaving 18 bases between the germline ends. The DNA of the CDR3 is TGTGCCACCAGCAGCAGTATGGGACTTGAGGGGACCCAGTACTTC. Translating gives CATSSSMGLEGTQYF.

This chain's CDR3 is CASSPRGSGGALDTQYF. As DNA, the CDR3 is TGTGCCAGCAGCCCGAGGGGTAGCGGGGGGGCCTTAGATACGCAGTATTTT. V and J are TRBV7-6 and TRBJ2-3; 11 nucleotides align to TRBD2. Germline lookup yields CDR1 SGHVS and CDR2 FNYEAQ. The CDR3 sequence is 17 residues long. V shed 5 bases, J shed 5 bases, and the junction held 12 bases outside the gene matches.

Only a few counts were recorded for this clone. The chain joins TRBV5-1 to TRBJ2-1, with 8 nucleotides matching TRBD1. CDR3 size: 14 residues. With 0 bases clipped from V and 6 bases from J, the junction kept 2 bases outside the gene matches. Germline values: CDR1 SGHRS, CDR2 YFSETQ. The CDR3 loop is CASSLGGQANEQFF. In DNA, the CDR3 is TGCGCCAGCAGCTTGGGGGGACAGGCCAATGAGCAGTTCTTC. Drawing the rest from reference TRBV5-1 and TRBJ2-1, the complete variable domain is KAGVTQTPRYLIKTRGQQVTLSCSPISGHRSVSWYQQTPGQGLQFLFEYFSETQRNKGNFPGRFSGRQFSNSRSEMNVSTLELGDSALYLCASSLGGQANEQFFGPGTRLTVL.